Listed here is a single T cell receptor beta chain. With 0 bases removed from V and 4 bases from J, the gap between germline ends came to 13 bases. The germline gives CDR1 LGHNA, CDR2 YSLEER. The CDR3 has 17 amino acids. In the authors' workflow: Researchers report that nucleated cell counts were estimated from reference gene primer amplification. TCRdb's table, derived via immunoSEQ multiplex PCR, lists solely in-frame clones and lacks some. Clone size and V and J calls were adopted from that table, with D and trimming inferred from the DNA. This table holds around 130,000 clones, 82% found once. This entry is derived from a study of blood T cell repertoires in COVID-19. Study-wide background: Acute and convalescent COVID-19 specimens originated in the United States, Italy and Spain. The cDNA or gDNA used as material had been derived from T cells, B-cell-depleted T cells, or PBMCs.

This rearrangement joins TRBV4-3 to TRBJ2-6; a weak D match, TRBD2 (7 bases). The sequence was collected from a human donor in a cohort sampled during active COVID-19. The sequenced sample was peripheral blood. In DNA form, the CDR3 reads TGCGCCAGCAGCCAAGATACTGGGGGGGCCGGGGCCAACGTCCTGACTTTC. Protein sequence: CASSQDTGGAGANVLTF.